Listed here is a single T cell receptor beta chain. Its specificity is unknown. This CDR3 is 12 amino acids long. V shed 7 bases and J 12 bases; nucleotides not matched to a gene: 7. Per germline, CDR1 WSHSY and CDR2 SAAADI. Assay used: immunoSEQ multiplex PCR; TCRdb lists only in-frame clones, some missing. This table has 70,000 or so clones, around 94% appearing once. These data are taken from a study of cytomegalovirus exposure and HLA in healthy donors. Points from the study as a whole: Among TCR beta chains, those listed as cytomegalovirus-associated numbered fewer than 200. Across donors, most TCRs were seen rarely, yet some public ones were widespread.

The sequencing sample was made of PBMCs. The source is a man younger than 35 in good health and CMV-seropositive. The chain couples TRBV10-2 to TRBJ2-1, with 9 bases that match TRBD2. DNA for the CDR3: TGCGCCAGCAAGGGTAGCGGGAGAGGGCAGTTCTTC. Encoded protein: CASKGSGRGQFF.